Following are 21 T cell receptor beta chains from one sample sequenced in a study of T cell responses to AZD1222 COVID-19 vaccine. Here immunoSEQ multiplex PCR was the method, and the copy in TCRdb shows in-frame clones only, minus some. The sample yields fewer than 200,000 clones, around 90% seen once. This material consisted of peripheral blood, taken 28 days after the second AZD1222 dose. Receptors originate from an adult who received the AZD1222 COVID-19 vaccine.

V is TRBV23-1 and J is TRBJ1-5, with D perhaps matching TRBD1 (5 bases). TRBV23-1 is flagged as an ORF with uncertain function. The CDR3 length is 14 residues. The V gene lost 10 bases and the J gene lost 0 bases, with 13 bases spanning the gap. CDR3 protein: CAKDKYYSNQPQHF. The CDR3 DNA is TGCGCCAAGGACAAGTACTATAGCAATCAGCCCCAGCATTTT.

The J gene is TRBJ2-7, the V gene TRBV4-3; 7 bases fit TRBD2. Germline CDR1 and CDR2: LGHNA and YSLEER. The J segment lost 4 bases and the V segment lost 0 bases, leaving 12 bases of the junction unmatched. The CDR3 is 17 amino acids. CDR3 DNA sequence: TGCGCCAGCAGCCAAGATAATACCGGCGGGAGAAGATACGAGCAGTACTTC. It is translated as CASSQDNTGGRRYEQYF.

The chain has TRBV9 and TRBJ1-6; TRBD1 is a possible D gene (6 bases). CDR3 length: 15 amino acids. Germline V CDR1 and CDR2: SGDLS, YYNGEE. With 4 bases removed from V and 7 bases from J, the gap between germline ends came to 15 bases. CDR3 loop: CASSPRTESNSPLHF. CDR3 nucleotide sequence: TGTGCCAGCAGCCCCCGGACAGAGAGCAATTCACCCCTCCACTTT.

The V and J genes are TRBV5-1 and TRBJ2-7; D is unresolved. The CDR3 spans 12 residues. The germline gives CDR1 SGHRS, CDR2 YFSETQ. Deletions cut 6 bases from V and 2 bases from J, with 9 bases between. CDR3 in DNA: TGCGCCAGCACGGGCCAAACCTACGAGCAGTACTTC. Protein: CASTGQTYEQYF.

This chain links TRBV6-5 with TRBJ1-2, with D perhaps matching TRBD1 (5 bases). In germline, CDR1 is MNHEY, CDR2 SVGAGI. The CDR3 runs to 14 residues. V lost 6 bases to trimming and J lost 4 bases, with 15 bases between them. The CDR3 DNA reads TGTGCCAGCAGGCCGGGACGGACTTTCTATGGCTACACCTTC. Translated, it gives CASRPGRTFYGYTF.

This clone appeared a single time. The chain has TRBV19 and TRBJ2-5, with D maybe TRBD2 (6 bases). In germline, CDR1 is LNHDA, CDR2 SQIVND (reference sequence). Deletions cut 1 base from V and 3 bases from J, with 15 bases between. The CDR3 is 16 residues long. The CDR3 here is CASSIGGGAGEETQYF. Written as DNA, the CDR3 is TGTGCCAGTAGTATAGGAGGCGGGGCCGGAGAAGAGACCCAGTACTTC. Drawing the rest from reference TRBV19 and TRBJ2-5, the complete variable domain is DGGITQSPKYLFRKEGQNVTLSCEQNLNHDAMYWYRQDPGQGLRLIYYSQIVNDFQKGDIAEGYSVSREKKESFPLTVTSAQKNPTAFYLCASSIGGGAGEETQYFGPGTRLLVL.

V is TRBV19 and J is TRBJ1-4; unclear D gene. The CDR3 extends over 15 amino acids. The V end lost 4 bases, the J end lost 9 bases, and 18 bases lay between the germline ends. Germline values: CDR1 LNHDA, CDR2 SQIVND (reference sequence). CDR3 sequence (DNA): TGTGCCAGTAGTACAATCGACACATCGTCCCAAAAACTGTTTTTT. Protein product: CASSTIDTSSQKLFF.

Written as DNA, the CDR3 is TGTGCCAGCAGCCAAGATGACGGGTTTTATGGCTACACCTTC. As protein: CASSQDDGFYGYTF. The J gene is TRBJ1-2, the V gene TRBV3-1 (or the pseudogene TRBV3-2); no firm D call. V lost 0 bases and J 5 bases, leaving 10 bases between the germline ends. The germline V gene encodes CDR1 LGHDT and CDR2 YNNKEL (reference sequence). This CDR3 has 14 residues.

The chain combines TRBV4-3 with TRBJ2-1; weak D call: TRBD1 (7 bases). Trimming stripped 4 bases from V and 4 bases from J, with 11 bases between. Per germline, CDR1 LGHNA and CDR2 YSLEER. The CDR3 covers 14 residues. The CDR3 DNA is TGCGCCAGCAGCCGCGGGACAGCATACAATGAGCAGTTCTTC. It encodes CASSRGTAYNEQFF.

The chain links TRBV5-4 to TRBJ2-7; D gene uncertain. V was shortened by 0 bases and J by 3 bases, with 7 bases between the two germline ends. This CDR3 is 13 amino acids long. Looked up from germline, CDR1 is SGHNT and CDR2 is YYREEE (reference sequence). The CDR3 DNA is TGTGCCAGCAGCTTGGGAGAGAACTACGAGCAGTACTTC. Its translation: CASSLGENYEQYF.

J is TRBJ1-3 and V is TRBV7-3; D possibly corresponds to TRBD1 (5 bases). Germline CDR1 SGHTA, CDR2 FQGTGA. V was pared by 5 bases and J by 0 bases, with 11 bases between. CDR3 length equals 15 residues. The CDR3: CASSPGGGSGNTIYF. CDR3 coding DNA: TGTGCCAGCAGCCCTGGGGGAGGCTCTGGAAACACCATATATTTT.

The chain has TRBV5-8 and TRBJ1-1; D not certain. V lost 1 base and J lost 7, with 11 bases in between. The CDR3 is made up of 13 amino acids. Germline V gene lookup returns CDR1 SGHTS and CDR2 YDEGEE. The CDR3 nucleotides read TGTGCCAGCAGCTTGAGTGATCCGGGTGAAGCTTTCTTT. This encodes CASSLSDPGEAFF. The whole variable domain, remainder taken from reference TRBV5-8 and TRBJ1-1, is EAGVTQSPTHLIKTRGQQATLRCSPISGHTSVYWYQQALGLGLQFLLWYDEGEERNRGNFPPRFSGRQFPNYSSELNVNALELEDSALYLCASSLSDPGEAFFGQGTRLTVV.

The chain links TRBV5-1 to TRBJ2-6; 12 bases fit TRBD1. Per germline, CDR1 SGHRS and CDR2 YFSETQ. The J segment lost 4 bases and the V segment lost 4 bases, leaving 6 bases of the junction unmatched. The CDR3 extends over 17 amino acids. CDR3 sequence: CASSPGQGARGANVLTF. Written as DNA, the CDR3 is TGCGCCAGCAGCCCGGGACAGGGGGCGAGAGGGGCCAACGTCCTGACTTTC.

This chain connects TRBV30 to TRBJ2-7, with 9 bases matching TRBD1. This CDR3 comprises 13 residues. Losses at the gene ends were 3 bases for V and 5 bases for J; bases not matched to a gene: 5. Per germline, CDR1 GTSNPN and CDR2 SVGIG (reference sequence). This CDR3 reads CAWSRDRVHEQYF. CDR3 coding DNA: TGTGCCTGGAGCCGGGACAGGGTCCACGAGCAGTACTTC.

The CDR3 here is CATSDPGGNYGYTF. The CDR3 coding sequence is TGTGCCACCAGTGACCCCGGAGGGAACTATGGCTACACCTTC. The chain combines TRBV24-1 with TRBJ1-2; D uncertain. Per germline, CDR1 KGHDR and CDR2 SFDVKD. There are 14 residues in the CDR3. Deletions cut 4 bases from V and 2 bases from J, with 10 bases between.

The rearrangement joins TRBV19 to TRBJ1-3, with D unresolved. The CDR3 is 14 amino acids. V lost 3 bases to trimming and J lost 1 base, with 7 bases between them. Germline assignment: CDR1 LNHDA and CDR2 SQIVND (reference sequence). The DNA for the CDR3 is TGTGCCAGTAGTATCGGAGAGTCTGGAAACACCATATATTTT. It yields the protein CASSIGESGNTIYF.

The table lists this clone with a few counts. The V call is TRBV25-1, the J call TRBJ2-2, with D possibly being TRBD2 (5 bases). Germline CDR1 is MGHDK and CDR2 is SYGVNS. Trimming cost V 5 bases and J 2 bases, with 15 bases left between them. The CDR3 is 16 amino acids. CDR3 nucleotides: TGTGCCAGCAGTACTACTGGGCTAGCCAACACCGGGGAGCTGTTTTTT. Residues: CASSTTGLANTGELFF.

This chain connects TRBV28 to TRBJ2-2; tentatively, D is TRBD2 (6 bases). Deletions cut 4 bases from V and 6 bases from J, with 18 bases between. CDR3 length equals 16 residues. Per germline, CDR1 MDHEN and CDR2 SYDVKM. The CDR3 loop reads CASSSLWDGGAGELFF. CDR3 DNA: TGTGCCAGCAGTTCTCTCTGGGACGGGGGAGCCGGGGAGCTGTTTTTT.

The V gene is TRBV4-3, the J gene TRBJ1-2; D not resolved. The ends were cut back, 0 bases at V and 10 bases at J, with 12 bases in the middle. Germline V CDR1 and CDR2: LGHNA, YSLEER. The CDR3 is 13 amino acids. The CDR3 nucleotides are TGCGCCAGCAGCCAAGATCTTCAGTGGAACTACACCTTC. This gives the protein CASSQDLQWNYTF.

The gene calls are TRBV6-1 and TRBJ1-1, with 7 bases matching TRBD1. The germline CDR1 and CDR2 sequences are MNHNS and SASEGT. Trimming cost V 6 bases and J 4 bases; bases outside gene matches: 8. The CDR3 totals 14 residues. In DNA, the CDR3 is TGTGCCAGCAGCTCCCAGTCAGGGGGCACTGAAGCTTTCTTT. It codes for CASSSQSGGTEAFF.

The genes are TRBV11-2 and TRBJ2-1, with D unclear. With 6 bases removed from V and 5 bases from J, the gap between germline ends came to 17 bases. Germline CDR1 reads SGHAT; CDR2 reads FQNNGV. The CDR3 is made up of 15 amino acids. CDR3 coding DNA: TGTGCCAGCAGGTCTTCAGGTAGCATTGACAATGAGCAGTTCTTC. Translation: CASRSSGSIDNEQFF. The entire variable domain, with the rest obtained from reference TRBV11-2 and TRBJ2-1, is as follows: EAGVAQSPRYKIIEKRQSVAFWCNPISGHATLYWYQQILGQGPKLLIQFQNNGVVDDSQLPKDRFSAERLKGVDSTLKIQPAKLEDSAVYLCASRSSGSIDNEQFFGPGTRLTVL.